The 10 T cell receptor beta chains given below trace back to one sample, sequenced in a study of beta chain features in type 1 diabetes. The whole isolated RNA underwent reverse transcription, so sequencing captured expressed TCRB transcripts. Sequencing used immunoSEQ multiplex PCR; TCRdb keeps in-frame clones, though not all of them. There are 430,000 or so clones in the sample; approximately 10% occur only once, and more than 0.045% lies in the top ten. Sequenced: naive CD4+ T cells from blood. The source is a woman under 30 in good health.

This clone was seen more than once but under ten times. This chain links TRBV29-1 with TRBJ1-5; 7 bases map to TRBD1. CDR3 size: 13 residues. The V gene's germline CDR1 is SQVTM and CDR2 ANQGSEA. V was pared by 5 bases and J by 4 bases, with 5 bases of the junction left unmatched. The CDR3: CSVTGQANQPQHF. DNA for the CDR3: TGCAGCGTTACCGGACAGGCTAATCAGCCCCAGCATTTT.

The V and J genes are TRBV27 and TRBJ2-7; D is unclear. Germline CDR1 reads MNHEY; CDR2 reads SMNVEV (reference sequence). This CDR3 is 14 amino acids long. V lost 4 bases to trimming and J lost 0 bases, with 10 bases between them. CDR3 nucleotides: TGTGCCAGCAGTTCTAACGTATACTCCTACGAGCAGTACTTC. Protein product: CASSSNVYSYEQYF.

This sequence joins TRBV6-1 and TRBJ1-1; 7 bases line up with TRBD1. The CDR3 extends over 13 amino acids. The V segment lost 6 bases and the J segment 6 bases; nucleotides outside the gene matches: 7. The V gene's germline CDR1 is MNHNS and CDR2 SASEGT. This CDR3 is CASSAQGKAEAFF. The CDR3 region has the DNA TGTGCCAGCAGCGCACAGGGGAAGGCTGAAGCTTTCTTT.

The sample holds a few counts of this clone. As DNA, the CDR3 is TGTGCCAGCAGCCGAGGGACTAGCGGGAGGTACGAGCAGTACTTC. Protein sequence: CASSRGTSGRYEQYF. This sequence joins TRBV4-2 and TRBJ2-7, with 15 bases fitting TRBD2. The CDR3 is 15 residues long. With V trimmed by 4 bases and J by 4 bases, 2 bases remained unmatched. CDR1 is LGHNA and CDR2 is YNFKEQ in the germline V gene.

This clone was recorded a few times. The gene calls are TRBV7-2 and TRBJ2-2; TRBD2 matches at 7 bases. J lost 1 base, V lost 8 bases, and 7 bases had no gene match. Per the germline V gene, CDR1 is SGHTA and CDR2 is FQGNSA. This CDR3 is built from 15 residues. The CDR3 DNA is TGTGCCAGCCCTAGCGGTGGAGGGAACACCGGGGAGCTGTTTTTT. Its translation: CASPSGGGNTGELFF.

This clone was counted a few times. The V call is TRBV11-2, the J call TRBJ2-1; tentative D call: TRBD2 (6 bases). The CDR3 totals 15 residues. The V gene lost 4 bases and the J gene lost 0 bases, with 10 bases spanning the gap. In germline, CDR1 is SGHAT, CDR2 FQNNGV. This chain's CDR3 is CASSSGASSYNEQFF. Written as DNA, the CDR3 is TGTGCCAGCAGCTCGGGAGCTAGCTCCTACAATGAGCAGTTCTTC.

The table lists this clone with a few counts. V gene TRBV15 combines with J gene TRBJ2-1; 11 nucleotides match TRBD1. The V gene end was trimmed by 2 bases and the J gene end by 10 bases; junction bases not matched to a gene: 7. Germline-derived CDR1 and CDR2 are LNHNV and YYDKDF (reference sequence). The CDR3 runs 15 residues. DNA for the CDR3: TGTGCCACCAGCAGATCCGGGACAGGGGGTCGGGAGCAGTTCTTC. Translating gives CATSRSGTGGREQFF.

This clone was seen a handful of times. The V gene is TRBV9, the J gene TRBJ1-1, with TRBD1 identical over 8 bases. The junction had 5 bases not matched to a gene; V was cut back by 6 bases and J by 1 base. Germline CDR1 is SGDLS and CDR2 is YYNGEE. The CDR3 length is 14 residues. The CDR3 here is CASNRQGRNTEAFF. The CDR3 DNA reads TGTGCCAGCAACCGACAGGGGAGGAACACTGAAGCTTTCTTT.

This clone has only a few counts. This chain links TRBV10-3 with TRBJ2-4; D is possibly TRBD2 (5 bases). CDR3 length: 16 amino acids. CDR1 ENHRY and CDR2 SYGVKD come from the germline V gene. Trimming shortened V by 2 bases and J by 9 bases, and 20 bases separated the two germline ends. The CDR3 DNA reads as TGTGCCATCAGTGAGATCGGGGTAGCAATCGTTGGCATTCAGTACTTC. Protein sequence: CAISEIGVAIVGIQYF.

The V call is TRBV20-1, the J call TRBJ2-7; a weak D match, TRBD2 (5 bases). The CDR3 is 11 amino acids. The germline V gene has CDR1 DFQATT and CDR2 SNEGSKA (reference sequence). The V end lost 3 bases, the J end lost 7 bases, and 10 bases lay between the germline ends. The chain's CDR3 is CSASGSGEQYV. CDR3 in DNA: TGCAGTGCTAGCGGATCGGGGGAGCAGTACGTC.